A single sample is the source of the 29 T cell receptor beta chains below, sequenced in a study of CD8 T cells in ankylosing spondylitis. TCRdb re-called the 5' RACE reads through MiXCR, storing one row per CDR3 protein. The sample lists about 360,000 distinct CDR3 sequences, 20% to 25% occurring once. The specimen sequenced was blood, either unsorted or a sorted T cell fraction (not recorded which). The receptors originated from a male donor with ankylosing spondylitis or in good health (not recorded which).

The rearrangement joins TRBV11-2 to TRBJ2-1; possibly TRBD1 or TRBD2 for D (5 bases each). Trimming cost V 4 bases and J 10 bases, with 17 bases left between them. CDR1 SGHAT and CDR2 FQNNGV come from the germline V gene. The length of the CDR3 is 14 residues. CDR3 DNA sequence: TGTGCCAGCAGCTCTGGGGGTAGGTGGGGGGAGCAGTTCTTC. Encoded protein: CASSSGGRWGEQFF.

The CDR3, as DNA: TGCGCCAGCAGCCAGAGCGGGAAGGAGCAGTTCTTC. Residues: CASSQSGKEQFF. V usage is TRBV4-1 and J usage is TRBJ2-1; the match to TRBD2 covers 7 bases. The CDR3 runs 12 residues. The V gene's germline CDR1 is MGHRA and CDR2 YSYEKL. Trimming took 3 bases from V and 10 from J; bases not matched to a gene: 3.

The sample holds a few counts of this clonotype. The genes are TRBV3-1 and TRBJ2-3, with D perhaps given as TRBD1 or TRBD2 (5 bases each). Between the trimmed V and J ends, which lost 6 bases and 2 bases, there was a span of 15 bases. The CDR3 totals 15 residues. Germline CDR1 LGHDT, CDR2 YNNKEL (reference sequence). CDR3 nucleotides: TGTGCCAGCAGGGGGCGGCCGGGACCCACAGATACGCAGTATTTT. Its translation is CASRGRPGPTDTQYF.

The chain has TRBV12-3 or TRBV12-4 and TRBJ2-1, with D perhaps TRBD1 or TRBD2 (5 bases each). The length of the CDR3 is 14 residues. Trimming took off 3 bases at V and 5 bases at J, with 11 bases between the two ends. CDR3 sequence: CASSFRGQNNEQFF. In DNA form, the CDR3 reads TGTGCCAGCAGTTTTCGGGGCCAGAACAATGAGCAGTTCTTC.

This chain connects TRBV28 to TRBJ2-1; no reliable D call. The CDR3 has 15 amino acids. CDR1 and CDR2 from the germline V gene are MDHEN and SYDVKM. V lost 6 bases and J 0 bases, leaving 12 bases between the germline ends. CDR3 region: CASSSRVDSYNEQFF. Here the CDR3 DNA reads TGTGCCAGCAGCTCCCGGGTCGACTCCTACAATGAGCAGTTCTTC.

This chain links TRBV15 with TRBJ2-1; 7 bases are shared with TRBD1. There are 15 residues in the CDR3. Germline lookup yields CDR1 LNHNV and CDR2 YYDKDF (reference sequence). Losses at the gene ends were 3 bases for V and 8 bases for J; bases not matched to a gene: 10. The chain's CDR3 is CATSSDLRQGDEQFF. The CDR3 DNA follows: TGTGCCACCAGCAGTGATCTACGACAGGGCGATGAGCAGTTCTTC.

The chain is built from TRBV4-2 and TRBJ2-5; 9 bases match TRBD2. Germline V gene lookup returns CDR1 LGHNA and CDR2 YNFKEQ. The CDR3 totals 16 residues. The ends lost 4 bases at V and 4 bases at J; junction bases unmatched: 10. CDR3 bases: TGTGCCAGCAGCCCGGAGGTGCGGGGGGGAAGAGAGACCCAGTACTTC. It is translated as CASSPEVRGGRETQYF.

This clonotype showed up just a few times. CDR3 residues: CASSPTIGQINTGELFF. DNA of the CDR3: TGTGCCAGCAGTCCCACCATCGGACAGATTAACACCGGGGAGCTGTTTTTT. The chain employs TRBV12-3 or TRBV12-4 and TRBJ2-2; perhaps TRBD1 as D (6 bases). V was cut by 5 bases and J by 2 bases, with 18 bases left in between. The CDR3 runs 17 residues.

This rearrangement joins TRBV10-3 to TRBJ2-3; 9 nucleotides align to TRBD2. The germline V gene encodes CDR1 ENHRY and CDR2 SYGVKD. V was pared by 4 bases and J by 2 bases, with 7 bases of the junction left unmatched. The CDR3 loop spans 16 amino acids. The CDR3 nucleotides are TGTGCCATCAGTGGTTCAAGCGGGGGGACCACAGATACGCAGTATTTT. Amino acids: CAISGSSGGTTDTQYF.

V is TRBV9 and J is TRBJ2-3; D remains ambiguous. This CDR3 region has 11 residues. Trimming shortened V by 2 bases and J by 7 bases, and 5 bases separated the two germline ends. Looked up from germline, CDR1 is SGDLS and CDR2 is YYNGEE. Here the CDR3 DNA reads TGTGCCAGCAGCGTTGGGAATACGCAGTATTTT. Its translation: CASSVGNTQYF.

The rearrangement links TRBV12-3 or TRBV12-4 to TRBJ2-5; D may be TRBD2 (6 bases). The CDR3 sequence is 14 residues long. V was shortened by 0 bases and J by 6 bases, with 11 bases between the two germline ends. DNA of the CDR3: TGTGCCAGCAGTTTAGCGCAGGCGGGAAAGACCCAGTACTTC. Protein product: CASSLAQAGKTQYF.

This clonotype has more than one count but fewer than ten. This chain connects TRBV29-1 to TRBJ2-3, with TRBD1 matching 9 bases. The germline gives CDR1 SQVTM, CDR2 ANQGSEA. This CDR3 has 12 amino acids. V dropped 6 bases and J dropped 7; count of bases not matched to a gene: 5. The CDR3 nucleotides are TGCAGCGTACTGGACAGGGGTAATACGCAGTATTTT. Amino acid sequence: CSVLDRGNTQYF.

This clonotype was seen a few times. The chain uses TRBV12-3 or TRBV12-4 and TRBJ2-1; 8 nucleotides align to TRBD1. The V gene end was trimmed by 6 bases and the J gene end by 4 bases; junction bases not matched to a gene: 8. CDR3 length equals 15 residues. The CDR3: CASSPRDRLYNEQFF. DNA of the CDR3: TGTGCCAGCAGCCCCCGGGACAGGCTTTACAATGAGCAGTTCTTC.

This chain joins TRBV12-3 or TRBV12-4 and TRBJ2-1, with 8 bases identical to TRBD1. V shed 5 bases and J 4 bases; nucleotides not matched to a gene: 13. The CDR3 length is 17 residues. The CDR3 reads CASSPWAGQGAYNEQFF. The CDR3 DNA reads as TGTGCCAGCAGTCCCTGGGCGGGGCAGGGGGCGTACAATGAGCAGTTCTTC.

This clonotype appeared a few times. The rearrangement uses TRBV29-1 and TRBJ2-3; the D gene is possibly TRBD2 (5 bases). V dropped 7 bases and J dropped 4 bases, with 15 bases sitting between them. Germline V CDR1 and CDR2: SQVTM, ANQGSEA. CDR3 length: 13 amino acids. CDR3 sequence (DNA): TGCAGCGCCCCTGGGCGGGCGCCAGATACGCAGTATTTT. Its protein is CSAPGRAPDTQYF.

The genes are TRBV5-6 and TRBJ1-1; the D is unclear. V was cut by 7 bases and J by 8 bases, with 9 bases left in between. The CDR3 spans 10 residues. The germline V gene has CDR1 SGHDT and CDR2 YYEEEE. The CDR3 DNA reads TGTGCCAGCTACGGGCCCGAAGCTTTCTTT. As protein: CASYGPEAFF.

CDR3 DNA sequence: TGTGCCAGCAGTTCCCCCGGGGAGCCCCAGCATTTT. Translating gives CASSSPGEPQHF. This chain joins TRBV12-3 or TRBV12-4 and TRBJ1-5; D gene ambiguous. V lost 4 bases, J lost 8 bases, and 9 bases lay in between. The CDR3 is 12 amino acids.

The chain uses TRBV28 and TRBJ2-3; 15 bases agree with TRBD2. The CDR3 spans 16 residues. CDR1 MDHEN and CDR2 SYDVKM come from the germline V gene. The V segment lost 5 bases and the J segment 8 bases; nucleotides outside the gene matches: 8. CDR3 in amino acids: CASSPGLAGGLGTQYF. The CDR3 DNA reads TGTGCCAGCAGTCCAGGACTAGCGGGGGGGCTTGGTACGCAGTATTTT.

This clonotype appeared a single time. The rearrangement links TRBV2 to TRBJ2-3, with D tentatively TRBD2 (6 bases). The CDR3 contains 16 residues. The V end was cut by 2 bases, the J end by 1 base, with 13 bases between. Germline V gene sequence: CDR1 SNHLY, CDR2 FYNNEI. CDR3 amino acids: CASSEFGEAGTDTQYF. CDR3 sequence (DNA): TGTGCCAGCAGTGAATTCGGGGAGGCAGGCACAGATACGCAGTATTTT.

The rearrangement links TRBV28 to TRBJ2-6, with D tentatively TRBD1 (6 bases). The V end was cut by 5 bases, the J end by 12 bases, with 14 bases between. CDR1 MDHEN and CDR2 SYDVKM come from the germline V gene. The CDR3 sequence is 13 residues long. The CDR3 coding sequence is TGTGCCAGCAGTCTGGGGGACACTACCGTCCTGACTTTC. The encoded protein is CASSLGDTTVLTF.

The sample holds a few counts of this clonotype. This chain uses TRBV20-1 with TRBJ2-1, with 12 bases aligning to TRBD2. Looked up from germline, CDR1 is DFQATT and CDR2 is SNEGSKA (reference sequence). Losses at the gene ends were 4 bases for V and 9 bases for J; bases not matched to a gene: 10. The length of the CDR3 is 15 residues. CDR3 coding DNA: TGCAGTGCTACCCTCCTAGCGGGGGGGGGTGGTGAGCAGTTCTTC. This translates into CSATLLAGGGGEQFF.

This clonotype was seen a few times. The chain is built from TRBV12-3 or TRBV12-4 and TRBJ1-5; 10 bases map to TRBD1. This CDR3 has 14 amino acids. V trimming: 5 bases; J trimming: 6 bases; junction bases outside the gene matches: 4. CDR3 amino acids: CASSLGQGSQPQHF. CDR3 nucleotide sequence: TGTGCCAGCAGTCTGGGACAGGGGAGTCAGCCCCAGCATTTT.

This clonotype was found many times. The CDR3 here is CASSFPRESGTDYNEQFF. For the CDR3, the DNA is TGTGCCAGCAGTTTTCCTCGAGAGTCCGGGACGGACTACAATGAGCAGTTCTTC. The V and J genes are TRBV12-3 or TRBV12-4 and TRBJ2-1, with D perhaps being TRBD1 or TRBD2 (5 bases each). V lost 3 bases to trimming and J lost 3 bases, with 21 bases between them. The CDR3 loop spans 18 amino acids.

This chain connects TRBV5-4 to TRBJ2-7; 11 bases match TRBD1. Germline-derived CDR1 and CDR2 are SGHNT and YYREEE (reference sequence). J was trimmed by 2 bases and V by 4 bases; bases with no gene match: 8. This CDR3 has 16 residues. The chain's CDR3 is CASSEKGQGVTYEQYF. The CDR3, as DNA: TGTGCCAGCAGCGAGAAGGGACAGGGGGTTACCTACGAGCAGTACTTC.

J is TRBJ1-5 and V is TRBV7-3, with D unresolved. Germline V lookup: CDR1 SGHTA, CDR2 FQGTGA. The CDR3 has 14 residues. Deletions cut 7 bases from V and 2 bases from J, with 12 bases between. CDR3 in amino acids: CASIGLGGNQPQHF. CDR3 bases: TGTGCCAGCATTGGCTTGGGAGGCAATCAGCCCCAGCATTTT.

This clonotype was detected only a few times. CDR3 DNA: TGTGCCAGCAGCCAATCGTGGGGGGGGCCGGGGACCGGGGAGCTGTTTTTT. Protein: CASSQSWGGPGTGELFF. J is TRBJ2-2 and V is TRBV4-2; a possible D gene is TRBD2 (7 bases). The germline V and J ends were trimmed by 2 bases and 5 bases, with 18 bases remaining between them. The CDR3 is made up of 17 amino acids. Germline CDR1 reads LGHNA; CDR2 reads YNFKEQ.

This clonotype was detected ten times or more. The rearrangement uses TRBV2 and TRBJ2-1; D may be TRBD2 (6 bases). The CDR3 sequence is 14 residues long. The germline gives CDR1 SNHLY, CDR2 FYNNEI. With 2 bases removed from V and 7 bases from J, the gap between germline ends came to 12 bases. The CDR3 sequence: CASSEFLGRNEQFF. For the CDR3, the DNA is TGTGCCAGCAGTGAATTCCTGGGGAGGAATGAGCAGTTCTTC.

This rearrangement joins TRBV7-9 to TRBJ2-6; D could derive from TRBD1 or TRBD2 (5 bases each). Trimming removed 6 bases from V and 1 base from J, with 13 bases in between. Germline CDR1 is SEHNR and CDR2 is FQNEAQ (reference sequence). The length of the CDR3 is 16 residues. This chain's CDR3 is CASSPPGQSGANVLTF. CDR3 sequence (DNA): TGTGCCAGCAGTCCTCCGGGGCAGTCTGGGGCCAACGTCCTGACTTTC.

This clonotype has only a few counts. The chain uses TRBV25-1 and TRBJ2-2; 7 positions match TRBD2. V was clipped by 4 bases and J by 7 bases; unmatched bases: 12. The length of the CDR3 is 16 residues. Germline V gene sequence: CDR1 MGHDK, CDR2 SYGVNS. The CDR3 is CASSGTRDYRIGELFF. The CDR3, as DNA: TGTGCCAGCAGTGGTACCCGGGACTACCGGATCGGGGAGCTGTTTTTT. The whole variable domain, remainder taken from reference TRBV25-1 and TRBJ2-2, is EADIYQTPRYLVIGTGKKITLECSQTMGHDKMYWYQQDPGMELHLIHYSYGVNSTEKGDLSSESTVSRIRTEHFPLTLESARPSHTSQYLCASSGTRDYRIGELFFGEGSRLTVL.